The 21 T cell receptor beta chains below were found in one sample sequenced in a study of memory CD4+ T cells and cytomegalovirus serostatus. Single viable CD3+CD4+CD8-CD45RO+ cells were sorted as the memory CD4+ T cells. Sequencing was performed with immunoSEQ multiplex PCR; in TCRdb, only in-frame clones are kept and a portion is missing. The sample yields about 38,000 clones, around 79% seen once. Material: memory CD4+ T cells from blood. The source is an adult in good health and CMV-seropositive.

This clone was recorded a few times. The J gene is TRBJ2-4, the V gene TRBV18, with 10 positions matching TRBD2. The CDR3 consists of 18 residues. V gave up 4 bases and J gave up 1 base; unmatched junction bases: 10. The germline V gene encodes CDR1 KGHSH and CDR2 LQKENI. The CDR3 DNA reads TGTGCCAGCTCACTTCTTCCCGGGACTAGCGTTGCCAAAAACATTCAGTACTTC. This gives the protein CASSLLPGTSVAKNIQYF. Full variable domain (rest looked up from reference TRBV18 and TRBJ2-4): NAGVMQNPRHLVRRRGQEARLRCSPMKGHSHVYWYRQLPEEGLKFMVYLQKENIIDESGMPKERFSAEFPKEGPSILRIQQVVRGDSAAYFCASSLLPGTSVAKNIQYFGAGTRLSVL.

CDR3 nucleotides: TGCGCCAGCAGTGAGTCGGGACAGGGAGTAGCCCCTAGCACAGATACGCAGTATTTT. Translation gives CASSESGQGVAPSTDTQYF. The rearrangement joins TRBV10-2 to TRBJ2-3; 9 nucleotides line up with TRBD1. The V gene's germline CDR1 is WSHSY and CDR2 SAAADI. J was trimmed by 0 bases and V by 0 bases; bases with no gene match: 10. CDR3 size: 19 residues.

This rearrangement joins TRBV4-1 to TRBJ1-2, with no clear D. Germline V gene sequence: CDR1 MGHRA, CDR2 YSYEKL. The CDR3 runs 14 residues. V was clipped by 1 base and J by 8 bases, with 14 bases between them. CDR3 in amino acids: CASSQGGFPGGYTF. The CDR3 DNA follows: TGCGCCAGCAGCCAAGGCGGGTTTCCCGGGGGCTACACCTTC.

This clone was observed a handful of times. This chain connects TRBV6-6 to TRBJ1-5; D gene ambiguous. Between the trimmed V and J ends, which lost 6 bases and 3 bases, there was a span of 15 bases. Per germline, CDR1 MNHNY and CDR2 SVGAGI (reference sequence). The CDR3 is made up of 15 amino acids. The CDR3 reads CASSQGSQVNQPQHF. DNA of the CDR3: TGTGCCAGCAGCCAAGGGAGCCAGGTCAATCAGCCCCAGCATTTT.

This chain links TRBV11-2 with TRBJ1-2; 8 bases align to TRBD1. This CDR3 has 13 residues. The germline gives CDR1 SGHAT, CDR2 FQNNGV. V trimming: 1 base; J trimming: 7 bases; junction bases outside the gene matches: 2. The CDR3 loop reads CASSLGTGSGYTF. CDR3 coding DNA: TGTGCCAGCAGCTTAGGGACAGGGAGTGGCTACACCTTC.

DNA of the CDR3: TGTGCCAGCAGCGTATACGGGACACTAATTGAAGCTTTCTTT. Protein sequence: CASSVYGTLIEAFF. The rearrangement joins TRBV7-9 to TRBJ1-1, with D perhaps matching TRBD1 (6 bases). The V end lost 5 bases, the J end lost 7 bases, and 17 bases lay between the germline ends. This CDR3 has 14 residues. CDR1 is SEHNR and CDR2 is FQNEAQ in the germline V gene (reference sequence).

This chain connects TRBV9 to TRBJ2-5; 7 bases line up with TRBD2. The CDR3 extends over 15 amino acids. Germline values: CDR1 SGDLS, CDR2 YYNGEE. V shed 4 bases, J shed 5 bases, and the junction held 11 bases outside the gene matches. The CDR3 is CASSTGTMGAETQYF. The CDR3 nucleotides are TGTGCCAGCAGCACCGGGACTATGGGTGCGGAGACCCAGTACTTC.

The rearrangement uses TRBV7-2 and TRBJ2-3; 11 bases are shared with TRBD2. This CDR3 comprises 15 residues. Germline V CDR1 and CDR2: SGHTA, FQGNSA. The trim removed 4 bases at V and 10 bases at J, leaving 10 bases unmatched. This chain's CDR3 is CASSSTSGAVVAQYF. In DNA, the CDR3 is TGTGCCAGCAGCTCGACTAGCGGGGCGGTAGTGGCGCAGTATTTT.

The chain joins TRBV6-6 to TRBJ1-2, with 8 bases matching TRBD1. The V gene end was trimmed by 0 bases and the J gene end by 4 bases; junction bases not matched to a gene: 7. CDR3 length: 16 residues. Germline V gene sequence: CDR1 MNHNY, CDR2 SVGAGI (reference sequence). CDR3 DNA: TGTGCCAGCAGTTACTCGCCCGACAGGGGTGGCTATGGCTACACCTTC. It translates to CASSYSPDRGGYGYTF.

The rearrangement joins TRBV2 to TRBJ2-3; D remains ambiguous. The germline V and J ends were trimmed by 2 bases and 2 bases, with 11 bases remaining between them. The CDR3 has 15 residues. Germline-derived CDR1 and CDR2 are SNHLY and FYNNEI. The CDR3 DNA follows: TGTGCCAGCAGTGAATTCGGCGGTTACACAGATACGCAGTATTTT. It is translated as CASSEFGGYTDTQYF.

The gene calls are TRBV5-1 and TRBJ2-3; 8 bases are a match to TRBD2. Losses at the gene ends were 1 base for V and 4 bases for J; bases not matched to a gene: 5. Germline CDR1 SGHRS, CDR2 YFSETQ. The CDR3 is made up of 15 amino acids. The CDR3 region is CASSLTQRGSDTQYF. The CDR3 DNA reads TGCGCCAGCAGCTTGACCCAGCGGGGGTCAGATACGCAGTATTTT.

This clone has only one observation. The CDR3 is CASSQSGNQPQHF. DNA for the CDR3: TGTGCCAGCAGCCAATCGGGCAATCAGCCCCAGCATTTT. The chain is built from TRBV4-2 and TRBJ1-5; unclear D gene. Between the trimmed V and J ends, which lost 2 bases and 2 bases, there was a span of 4 bases. Germline V CDR1 and CDR2: LGHNA, YNFKEQ. CDR3 length equals 13 residues.

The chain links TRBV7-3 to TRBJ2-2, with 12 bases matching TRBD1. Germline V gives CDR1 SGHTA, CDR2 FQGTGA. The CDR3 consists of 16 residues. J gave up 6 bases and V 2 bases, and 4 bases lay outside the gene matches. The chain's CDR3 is CASSLGTGGRPGELFF. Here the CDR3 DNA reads TGTGCCAGCAGCTTAGGGACAGGGGGCCGGCCCGGGGAGCTGTTTTTT.

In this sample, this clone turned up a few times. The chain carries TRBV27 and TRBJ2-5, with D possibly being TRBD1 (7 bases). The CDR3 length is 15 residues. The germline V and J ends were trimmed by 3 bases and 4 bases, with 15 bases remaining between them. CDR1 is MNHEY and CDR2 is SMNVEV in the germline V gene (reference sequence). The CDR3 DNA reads TGTGCCAGCAGTTTTGCGGGGACAGTCCTAGAGACCCAGTACTTC. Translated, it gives CASSFAGTVLETQYF.

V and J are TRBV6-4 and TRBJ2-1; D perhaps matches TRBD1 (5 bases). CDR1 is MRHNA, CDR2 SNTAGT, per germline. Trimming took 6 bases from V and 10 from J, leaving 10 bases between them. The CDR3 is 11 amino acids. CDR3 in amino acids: CASSQGQEQFF. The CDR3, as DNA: TGTGCCAGCAGCCAGGGTCAAGAGCAGTTCTTC.

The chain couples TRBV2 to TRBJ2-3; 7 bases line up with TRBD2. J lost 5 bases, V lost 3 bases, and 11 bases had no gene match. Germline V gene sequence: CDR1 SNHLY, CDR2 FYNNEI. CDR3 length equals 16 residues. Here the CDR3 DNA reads TGTGCCAGCAGTGACGAGTGGGGGGGTGTACTAGATACGCAGTATTTT. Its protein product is CASSDEWGGVLDTQYF.

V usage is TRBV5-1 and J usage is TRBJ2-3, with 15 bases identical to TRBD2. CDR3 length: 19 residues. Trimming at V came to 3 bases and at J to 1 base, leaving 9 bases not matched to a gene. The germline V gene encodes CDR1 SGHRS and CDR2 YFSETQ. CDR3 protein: CASSYGTSGGTPRTDTQYF. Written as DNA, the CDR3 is TGCGCCAGCAGCTACGGGACTAGCGGGGGGACCCCACGCACAGATACGCAGTATTTT.

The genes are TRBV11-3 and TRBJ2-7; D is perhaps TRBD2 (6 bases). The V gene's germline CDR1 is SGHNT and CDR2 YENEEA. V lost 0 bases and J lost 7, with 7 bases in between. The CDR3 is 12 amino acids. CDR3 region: CASSLEEGEQYF. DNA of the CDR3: TGTGCCAGCAGCTTAGAGGAGGGAGAGCAGTACTTC. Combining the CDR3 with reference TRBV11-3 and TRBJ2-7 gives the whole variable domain EAGVVQSPRYKIIEKKQPVAFWCNPISGHNTLYWYLQNLGQGPELLIRYENEEAVDDSQLPKDRFSAERLKGVDSTLKIQPAELGDSAVYLCASSLEEGEQYFGPGTRLTVT.

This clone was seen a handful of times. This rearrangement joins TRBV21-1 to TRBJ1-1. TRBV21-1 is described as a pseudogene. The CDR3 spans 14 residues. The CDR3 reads CASSNGQLNTEAFF. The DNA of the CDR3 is TGTGCCAGCAGCAACGGGCAGCTGAACACTGAAGCTTTCTTT.

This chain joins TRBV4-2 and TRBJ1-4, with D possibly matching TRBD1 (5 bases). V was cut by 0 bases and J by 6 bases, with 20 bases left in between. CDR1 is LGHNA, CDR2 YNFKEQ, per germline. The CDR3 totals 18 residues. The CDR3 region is CASSQDLQRGRGDEKLFF. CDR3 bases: TGTGCCAGCAGCCAAGATTTGCAAAGGGGTAGAGGAGATGAAAAACTGTTTTTT.

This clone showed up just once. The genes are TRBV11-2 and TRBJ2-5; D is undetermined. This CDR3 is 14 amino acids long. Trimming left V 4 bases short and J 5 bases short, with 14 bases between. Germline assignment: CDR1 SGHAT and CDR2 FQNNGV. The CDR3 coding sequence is TGTGCCAGCAGCTACGGCTTACAAGGGGAGACCCAGTACTTC. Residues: CASSYGLQGETQYF.